This T cell receptor (beta chain) is from a study of T cell responses to AZD1222 COVID-19 vaccine. Measured with immunoSEQ multiplex PCR; TCRdb has only the in-frame clones, and not every one. The repertoire includes more than 110,000 clones, 80% to 95% of them detected once, and roughly 3.4% sits in the top ten. The CDR3 totals 18 residues. Trimming removed 3 bases from V and 6 bases from J, with 26 bases in between. Germline CDR1 is MNHEY and CDR2 is SMNVEV (reference sequence). General study results and limits: Spike-specific TCR repertoires showed rising breadth and depth after two AZD1222 doses. Among AZD1222 vaccinees, only six or seven were seropositive at baseline. Donors were largely white British and mainly female; clonal diversity was possibly underestimated.

Second-dose schedules of about 4 or about 12 weeks were combined. For this clone: The antigen is unknown.

The chain links TRBV27 to TRBJ1-2; no reliable D call. The sequences come from peripheral blood, collected 28 days after the second AZD1222 dose. This TCR derives from an adult who received the AZD1222 COVID-19 vaccine. For the CDR3, the DNA is TGTGCCAGCAGTTTGGTCCGGTGGGCTGGCCCTAGCTTTGATGGCTACACCTTC. Encoded protein: CASSLVRWAGPSFDGYTF.